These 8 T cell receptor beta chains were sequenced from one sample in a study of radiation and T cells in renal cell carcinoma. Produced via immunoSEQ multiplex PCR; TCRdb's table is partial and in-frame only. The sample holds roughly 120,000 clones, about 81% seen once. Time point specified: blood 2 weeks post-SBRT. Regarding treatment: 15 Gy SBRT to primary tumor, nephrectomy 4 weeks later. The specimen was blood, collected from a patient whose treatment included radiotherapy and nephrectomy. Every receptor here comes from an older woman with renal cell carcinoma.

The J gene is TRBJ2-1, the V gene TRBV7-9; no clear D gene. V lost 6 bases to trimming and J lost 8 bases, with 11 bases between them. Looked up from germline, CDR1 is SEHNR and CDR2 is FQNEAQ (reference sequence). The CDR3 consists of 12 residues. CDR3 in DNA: TGTGCCAGCAGTCCTCCGGGCGATGAGCAGTTCTTC. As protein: CASSPPGDEQFF.

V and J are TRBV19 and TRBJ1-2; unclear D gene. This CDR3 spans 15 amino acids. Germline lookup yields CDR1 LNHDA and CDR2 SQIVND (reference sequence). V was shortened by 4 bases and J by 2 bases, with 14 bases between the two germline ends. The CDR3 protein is CASSTGIGLNYGYTF. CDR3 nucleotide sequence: TGTGCCAGTAGTACCGGGATAGGTTTAAACTATGGCTACACCTTC.

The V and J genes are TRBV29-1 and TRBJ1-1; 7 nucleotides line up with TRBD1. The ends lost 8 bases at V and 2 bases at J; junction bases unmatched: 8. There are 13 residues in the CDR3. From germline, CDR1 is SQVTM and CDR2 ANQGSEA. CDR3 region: CSTRTGENTEAFF. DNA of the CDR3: TGCAGCACAAGGACAGGAGAAAACACTGAAGCTTTCTTT.

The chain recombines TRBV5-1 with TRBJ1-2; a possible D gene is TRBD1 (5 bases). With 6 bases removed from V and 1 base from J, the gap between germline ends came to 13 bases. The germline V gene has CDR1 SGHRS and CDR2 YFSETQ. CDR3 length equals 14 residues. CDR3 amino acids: CASTPGRDNYGYTF. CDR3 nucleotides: TGCGCCAGCACTCCGGGACGGGATAACTATGGCTACACCTTC.

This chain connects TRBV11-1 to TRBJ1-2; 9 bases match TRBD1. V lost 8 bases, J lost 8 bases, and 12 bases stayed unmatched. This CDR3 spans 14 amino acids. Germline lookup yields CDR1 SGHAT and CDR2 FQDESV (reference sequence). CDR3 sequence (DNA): TGTGCCAGCGGCCGACAGGGGGAAGGTGGAGGCTACACCTTC. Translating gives CASGRQGEGGGYTF.

The CDR3 DNA follows: TGTGCCAGCTCACCGGGACAGATATCTGGGGCCAACGTCCTGACTTTC. Amino acids: CASSPGQISGANVLTF. The J gene is TRBJ2-6, the V gene TRBV18; 7 nucleotides line up with TRBD1. The trim removed 3 bases at V and 1 base at J, leaving 3 bases unmatched. Germline CDR1 and CDR2: KGHSH and LQKENI. This CDR3 is 16 amino acids long.

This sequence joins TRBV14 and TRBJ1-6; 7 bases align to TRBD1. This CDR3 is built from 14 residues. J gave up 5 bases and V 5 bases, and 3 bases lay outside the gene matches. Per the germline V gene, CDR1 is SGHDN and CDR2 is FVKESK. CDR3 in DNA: TGTGCCAGCAGCTTTGGACAGGATAATTCACCCCTCCACTTT. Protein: CASSFGQDNSPLHF. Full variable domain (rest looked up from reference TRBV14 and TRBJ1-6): EAGVTQFPSHSVIEKGQTVTLRCDPISGHDNLYWYRRVMGKEIKFLLHFVKESKQDESGMPNNRFLAERTGGTYSTLKVQPAELEDSGVYFCASSFGQDNSPLHFGNGTRLTVT.

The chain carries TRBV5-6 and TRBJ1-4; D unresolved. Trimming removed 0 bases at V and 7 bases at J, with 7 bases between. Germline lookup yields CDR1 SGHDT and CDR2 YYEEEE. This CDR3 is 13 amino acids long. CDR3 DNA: TGTGCCAGCAGCTTGGCGAACTCTGAAAAACTGTTTTTT. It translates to CASSLANSEKLFF.